These 22 T cell receptor beta chains share one sample of origin, sequenced in a study of CD8 T cells in ankylosing spondylitis. Broader study findings: Ankylosing spondylitis blood appeared to carry a characteristic TCR beta motif of fewer than 10 highly homologous variants.

Antigens of these TCRs are unknown. TCRdb passed the 5' RACE reads through MiXCR, listing each CDR3 protein once. The data hold around 450,000 distinct CDR3 sequences, with 25% to 30% observed a single time. Sequenced material: blood, either unsorted or a sorted T cell fraction (not recorded which). These receptors originate from a male donor with ankylosing spondylitis.

This clonotype was recorded at least ten times. The rearrangement links TRBV7-2 to TRBJ2-2; D not resolved. Germline loops: CDR1 SGHTA, CDR2 FQGNSA. The CDR3 runs 12 residues. V lost 5 bases and J 9 bases, leaving 10 bases between the germline ends. The DNA for the CDR3 is TGTGCCAGCAGCCCCCTCGGGCGGGAGCTGTTTTTT. Amino acids: CASSPLGRELFF.

The gene calls are TRBV20-1 and TRBJ2-7; perhaps TRBD2 as D (6 bases). CDR3 size: 14 residues. The germline V and J ends were trimmed by 3 bases and 2 bases, with 14 bases remaining between them. CDR1 is DFQATT and CDR2 is SNEGSKA in the germline V gene (reference sequence). The CDR3 protein is CSASRDLLAYEQYF. CDR3 nucleotide sequence: TGCAGTGCTAGCCGGGACTTACTCGCCTACGAGCAGTACTTC.

The V call is TRBV7-2, the J call TRBJ2-1; the D gene is possibly TRBD1 (5 bases). The CDR3 is 14 residues long. V lost 1 base and J lost 4, with 8 bases in between. CDR1 and CDR2 from the germline V gene are SGHTA and FQGNSA. CDR3 sequence reads: CASSLVGLYNEQFF. CDR3 DNA: TGTGCCAGCAGCTTAGTGGGGCTTTACAATGAGCAGTTCTTC. The full variable domain, in which reference TRBV7-2 and TRBJ2-1 provide the parts outside the CDR3, is GAGVSQSPSNKVTEKGKDVELRCDPISGHTALYWYRQSLGQGLEFLIYFQGNSAPDKSGLPSDRFSAERTGGSVSTLTIQRTQQEDSAVYLCASSLVGLYNEQFFGPGTRLTVL.

V usage is TRBV6-1 and J usage is TRBJ1-1, with D unclear. Germline CDR1 MNHNS, CDR2 SASEGT. Deletions cut 6 bases from V and 0 bases from J, with 14 bases between. The CDR3 runs 15 residues. The CDR3 loop reads CASRPLGEVNTEAFF. The CDR3 coding sequence is TGTGCCAGCAGGCCCCTGGGTGAGGTGAACACTGAAGCTTTCTTT.

V and J are TRBV10-3 and TRBJ2-3, with D uncertain. The CDR3 runs to 11 residues. From germline, CDR1 is ENHRY and CDR2 SYGVKD. Deletions cut 6 bases from V and 6 bases from J, with 7 bases between. The CDR3 spells CAIRAADTQYF. The CDR3 DNA reads as TGTGCCATCAGGGCTGCCGATACGCAGTATTTT.

The chain joins TRBV27 to TRBJ1-1; perhaps TRBD1 as D (5 bases). In germline, CDR1 is MNHEY, CDR2 SMNVEV (reference sequence). The CDR3 length is 15 residues. V dropped 3 bases and J dropped 1 base, with 12 bases sitting between them. The CDR3 nucleotides read TGTGCCAGCAGTTTTTGGGGCGGGAGGAACACTGAAGCTTTCTTT. This sequence encodes CASSFWGGRNTEAFF.

The rearrangement links TRBV5-5 to TRBJ1-6; D ambiguous. The CDR3 contains 16 residues. With 2 bases removed from V and 8 bases from J, the gap between germline ends came to 17 bases. The germline V gene encodes CDR1 SGHKS and CDR2 YYEKEE (reference sequence). Here the CDR3 reads CASSFGWNQEDSPLHF. The CDR3 DNA reads as TGTGCCAGCAGCTTTGGGTGGAATCAAGAGGATTCACCCCTCCACTTT. The full variable domain, with the rest looked up from reference TRBV5-5 and TRBJ1-6, is DAGVTQSPTHLIKTRGQQVTLRCSPISGHKSVSWYQQVLGQGPQFIFQYYEKEERGRGNFPDRFSARQFPNYSSELNVNALLLGDSALYLCASSFGWNQEDSPLHFGNGTRLTVT.

In this sample, this clonotype turned up many times. This rearrangement joins TRBV24-1 to TRBJ2-6; no firm D call. Germline lookup yields CDR1 KGHDR and CDR2 SFDVKD. V was trimmed by 1 base and J by 0 bases, leaving 15 bases between them. The CDR3 covers 19 residues. CDR3 DNA: TGTGCCACCAGTGATTTTCGTGCGTCTCTTATCTCTGGGGCCAACGTCCTGACTTTC. Translated: CATSDFRASLISGANVLTF.

In this sample, this clonotype turned up a few times. V and J are TRBV29-1 and TRBJ2-2, with D possibly matching TRBD1 (6 bases). This CDR3 spans 12 amino acids. With 4 bases removed from V and 6 bases from J, the gap between germline ends came to 9 bases. Germline V gene sequence: CDR1 SQVTM, CDR2 ANQGSEA. The CDR3 nucleotides are TGCAGCGTTGGGGCAGGGGCCGGGGAGCTGTTTTTT. It yields the protein CSVGAGAGELFF.

The J gene is TRBJ1-2, the V gene TRBV6-5; D remains ambiguous. V was clipped by 2 bases and J by 4 bases, with 14 bases between them. Germline V gene sequence: CDR1 MNHEY, CDR2 SVGAGI. The CDR3 sequence is 15 residues long. The CDR3 loop reads CASSYVITLGYGYTF. In nucleotides, the CDR3 is TGTGCCAGCAGTTACGTGATCACGTTAGGCTATGGCTACACCTTC.

J is TRBJ2-1 and V is TRBV6-2 or TRBV6-3; D ambiguous. Germline V gene data show CDR1 as MNHEY and CDR2 as SVGEGT. V was clipped by 6 bases and J by 4 bases, with 7 bases between them. CDR3 length: 12 amino acids. The CDR3 reads CASSSLYNEQFF. CDR3 sequence (DNA): TGTGCCAGCAGCTCTTTGTACAATGAGCAGTTCTTC.

The V gene is TRBV5-1, the J gene TRBJ1-3; maybe TRBD1 (5 bases). The CDR3 length is 17 residues. Trimming left V 0 bases short and J 0 bases short, with 13 bases between. Germline CDR1 is SGHRS and CDR2 is YFSETQ. DNA for the CDR3: TGCGCCAGCAGCTTGGGAGACAGACTTTTCTCTGGAAACACCATATATTTT. Translating gives CASSLGDRLFSGNTIYF. Full variable domain (rest looked up from reference TRBV5-1 and TRBJ1-3): KAGVTQTPRYLIKTRGQQVTLSCSPISGHRSVSWYQQTPGQGLQFLFEYFSETQRNKGNFPGRFSGRQFSNSRSEMNVSTLELGDSALYLCASSLGDRLFSGNTIYFGEGSWLTVV.

The rearrangement links TRBV11-3 to TRBJ2-1; tentative D call: TRBD2 (5 bases). The V end was cut by 5 bases, the J end by 8 bases, with 19 bases between. The CDR3 spans 15 residues. Germline-derived CDR1 and CDR2 are SGHNT and YENEEA. In DNA, the CDR3 is TGTGCCAGCAGCCAGAATTCAGTGGGAGTCTATGAGCAGTTCTTC. Its translation is CASSQNSVGVYEQFF.

The gene calls are TRBV11-1 and TRBJ2-2; 14 nucleotides line up with TRBD2. Germline values: CDR1 SGHAT, CDR2 FQDESV (reference sequence). The V gene end was trimmed by 2 bases and the J gene end by 1 base; junction bases not matched to a gene: 9. This CDR3 comprises 20 residues. In DNA form, the CDR3 reads TGTGCCAGCAGCTTAAGGACTAGCGGGAGGACGAGGTGGAACACCGGGGAGCTGTTTTTT. Amino acids: CASSLRTSGRTRWNTGELFF.

This clonotype was recorded a few times. This rearrangement joins TRBV5-1 to TRBJ2-7, with unresolved D. V lost 4 bases and J lost 2, with 13 bases in between. Germline V gene lookup returns CDR1 SGHRS and CDR2 YFSETQ. This CDR3 is 14 amino acids long. CDR3 bases: TGCGCCAGCAGCCGGACCGACGGAGCCTACGAGCAGTACTTC. This gives the protein CASSRTDGAYEQYF.

This clonotype showed up just a few times. A read error may account for a junction end that differs from germline. The chain recombines TRBV3-1 with TRBJ2-7; a possible D gene is TRBD2 (6 bases). Germline V gives CDR1 LGHDT, CDR2 YNNKEL (reference sequence). This CDR3 is built from 12 residues. DNA of the CDR3: TGTGCCAGCAGCCAAGAAGGACGGGAGCTGAACTTC. This sequence encodes CASSQEGRELNF.

V gene TRBV28 combines with J gene TRBJ1-2; no definite D call. There are 14 residues in the CDR3. The ends were cut back, 4 bases at V and 2 bases at J, with 11 bases in the middle. Germline V gene data show CDR1 as MDHEN and CDR2 as SYDVKM. The CDR3 sequence: CASSSPGKNYGYTF. CDR3 coding DNA: TGTGCCAGCAGTTCCCCCGGGAAGAACTATGGCTACACCTTC.

The gene calls are TRBV15 and TRBJ2-3; 13 bases are shared with TRBD2. V was clipped by 3 bases and J by 4 bases; unmatched bases: 10. The CDR3 covers 18 residues. From germline, CDR1 is LNHNV and CDR2 YYDKDF (reference sequence). Written as DNA, the CDR3 is TGTGCCACCAGCAGGGGACTAGCGGGGATCAAGTCCCCAGATACGCAGTATTTT. Translated: CATSRGLAGIKSPDTQYF.

There are many counts of this clonotype. The chain has TRBV18 and TRBJ1-1; no firm D call. Germline CDR1 and CDR2: KGHSH and LQKENI. The CDR3 is 14 amino acids. V lost 2 bases and J 3 bases, leaving 10 bases between the germline ends. The CDR3: CASSPGGGHTEAFF. As DNA, the CDR3 is TGTGCCAGCTCACCAGGCGGCGGTCACACTGAAGCTTTCTTT.

The chain uses TRBV28 and TRBJ1-5; 12 bases match TRBD1. CDR3 length equals 16 residues. The germline gives CDR1 MDHEN, CDR2 SYDVKM. V dropped 5 bases and J dropped 4; count of bases not matched to a gene: 6. This CDR3 reads CASSPPGQGANQPQHF. The DNA of the CDR3 is TGTGCCAGCAGTCCCCCGGGACAGGGGGCGAATCAGCCCCAGCATTTT. Full variable domain (outside the CDR3, taken from reference TRBV28 and TRBJ1-5): DVKVTQSSRYLVKRTGEKVFLECVQDMDHENMFWYRQDPGLGLRLIYFSYDVKMKEKGDIPEGYSVSREKKERFSLILESASTNQTSMYLCASSPPGQGANQPQHFGDGTRLSIL.

The chain is built from TRBV20-1 and TRBJ2-1, with 10 bases lining up with TRBD2. Trimming cost V 1 base and J 5 bases; bases outside gene matches: 5. The CDR3 contains 15 residues. CDR1 DFQATT and CDR2 SNEGSKA come from the germline V gene (reference sequence). The CDR3 DNA follows: TGCAGTGCTAGAGGATTAAGCGGGAGGGACAATGAGCAGTTCTTC. It codes for CSARGLSGRDNEQFF.

V and J are TRBV7-2 and TRBJ2-4; the D is unclear. V lost 3 bases to trimming and J lost 0 bases, with 6 bases between them. Germline V lookup: CDR1 SGHTA, CDR2 FQGNSA. This CDR3 has 14 amino acids. CDR3 region: CASSLTPAKNIQYF. The DNA for the CDR3 is TGTGCCAGCAGCTTGACACCAGCCAAAAACATTCAGTACTTC.